One and the same sample provided the 5 T cell receptor beta chains below, sequenced in a study of regulatory T cells in long-lasting Graves disease. The time point is: persistent/refractory GD, antithyroid drugs over 5 years with positive TRAb. There was RNA extracted from PBMCs, and the TCR library was made from it. Combining iRepertoire HTBI primers with Arm-PCR of CDR3 regions, the authors built TCR beta libraries. MiXCR was run by TCRdb on the multiplex PCR reads, yielding one entry per CDR3 protein. The sample yields 650,000 to 850,000 distinct CDR3 sequences, about 30% seen once. The source material was peripheral blood mononuclear cells (PBMCs), sampled when the disease was refractory, from a patient treated with antithyroid drugs. These TCRs come from a female donor with Graves disease.

This clonotype was seen only a few times. The rearrangement joins TRBV25-1 to TRBJ1-2; no clear D. CDR3 length: 13 amino acids. Trimming pared 6 bases from V and 0 bases from J, leaving 8 bases between. The V gene's germline CDR1 is MGHDK and CDR2 SYGVNS. CDR3: CASRKGPNYGYTF. For the CDR3, the DNA is TGTGCCAGCAGGAAAGGTCCTAACTATGGCTACACCTTC.

This clonotype was seen repeatedly, ten times or more. The chain combines TRBV28 with TRBJ1-2; D is unresolved. V lost 7 bases and J 1 base, leaving 13 bases between the germline ends. Germline CDR1 and CDR2: MDHEN and SYDVKM. CDR3 size: 14 residues. The CDR3 spells CASTPNGNNYGYTF. CDR3 bases: TGTGCCAGCACCCCAAACGGCAATAACTATGGCTACACCTTC.

Comments on this clonotype: Since a much larger clone is just one base distant, this may be a read error. The V gene is TRBV11-3, the J gene TRBJ1-2, with D hard to call. The CDR3 is 14 amino acids. The germline CDR1 and CDR2 sequences are SGHNT and YENEEA. CDR3 DNA: TGTGTCAGCAGCTTAGATGTCAGAAACTATGGCTACACCTTC. Translating gives CVSSLDVRNYGYTF.

The CDR3 nucleotides are TGTGCCACCAGTGATACAACTAGCGGGAAATTAGGCGGGGAGCTGTTTTTT. This sequence encodes CATSDTTSGKLGGELFF. The J gene is TRBJ2-2, the V gene TRBV24-1; TRBD2 matches 10 bases. The CDR3 runs to 17 residues. CDR1 is KGHDR and CDR2 is SFDVKD in the germline V gene. With V trimmed by 3 bases and J by 7 bases, 10 bases remained unmatched.

The chain has TRBV27 and TRBJ1-6, with D maybe TRBD1 (5 bases). CDR1 is MNHEY and CDR2 is SMNVEV in the germline V gene (reference sequence). The ends were cut back, 3 bases at V and 8 bases at J, with 11 bases in the middle. The CDR3 length is 14 residues. In DNA form, the CDR3 reads TGTGCCAGCAGTTTTCCAGGGAGTGATTCACCCCTCCACTTT. Protein sequence: CASSFPGSDSPLHF.